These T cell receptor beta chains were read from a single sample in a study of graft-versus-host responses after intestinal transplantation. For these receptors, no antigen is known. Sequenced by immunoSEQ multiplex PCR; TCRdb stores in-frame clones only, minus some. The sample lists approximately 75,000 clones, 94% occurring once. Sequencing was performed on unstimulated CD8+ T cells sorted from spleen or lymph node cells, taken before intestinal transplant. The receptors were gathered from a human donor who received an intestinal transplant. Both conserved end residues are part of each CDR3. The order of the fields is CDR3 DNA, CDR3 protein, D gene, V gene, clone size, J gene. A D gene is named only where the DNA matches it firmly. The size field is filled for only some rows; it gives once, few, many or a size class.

TGTGCCAGCAGCCCACCACCCGCACTAGCGGGAGAGGGGGAGCTGTTTTTT | CASSPPPALAGEGELFF | TRBD2 | TRBV7-8 | NA | TRBJ2-2
TGCGCCAGCAGCTGGGGTTGGGGACACCTTCGGAACGACAAAAACATTCAGTACTTC | CASSWGWGHLRNDKNIQYF | NA | TRBV5-1 | NA | TRBJ2-4
TGCAGCGCGGGCCTCTGGCGACCGCTCACCGGGTCACATGAGCAGTTCTTC | CSAGLWRPLTGSHEQFF | NA | TRBV29-1 | NA | TRBJ2-1
TGTGCCAGTAGTTACGGGACTAGCGGTTACGAGCAGTACTTC | CASSYGTSGYEQYF | TRBD2 | TRBV19 | NA | TRBJ2-7
TGTGCCAGCAGCTTAGAGCCCCTCACAGATACGCAGTATTTT | CASSLEPLTDTQYF | NA | TRBV7-6 | NA | TRBJ2-3
TGCGCCAGCAGCCAAGGTCTAGCGGATAGCACAGATACGCAGTATTTT | CASSQGLADSTDTQYF | TRBD2 | TRBV4-1 | NA | TRBJ2-3
TGTGCCAGCAGCTCCGGTAGAGGATGGGGGCCTGGGCAGTATTTT | CASSSGRGWGPGQYF | NA | TRBV7-9 | NA | TRBJ2-3
TGTGCCAGTAGACTGAGGATACAGGATTCAGGGGACACTGAAGCTTTCTTT | CASRLRIQDSGDTEAFF | NA | TRBV19 | NA | TRBJ1-1
TGTGCCAGCAGCTGGGATAGCAATCAGCCCCAGCATTTT | CASSWDSNQPQHF | NA | TRBV6-4 | NA | TRBJ1-5
TGTGCCAGCAGTTTTTCATACTCCCTCGGTGCCGGGGAGCTGTTTTTT | CASSFSYSLGAGELFF | NA | TRBV27 | NA | TRBJ2-2
TGTGCCAGCAGCTTAAGGGGTCAGAACACTGAAGCTTTCTTT | CASSLRGQNTEAFF | NA | TRBV7-9 | NA | TRBJ1-1
TGTGCCAGCCTAACTAGCGGGATTTCCCACAACTACAATGAGCAGTTCTTC | CASLTSGISHNYNEQFF | TRBD2 | TRBV11-2 | NA | TRBJ2-1
TGTGCCTGGGAGGGGACAGGGGGGAACACTGAAGCTTTCTTT | CAWEGTGGNTEAFF | TRBD1 | TRBV30 | NA | TRBJ1-1
TGTGCCAGCAGCTTGGGGGTCAGGGAGTTCAAGGAAAAACTGTTTTTT | CASSLGVREFKEKLFF | NA | TRBV5-5 | few | TRBJ1-4
TGTGCCAGCAGCCGGACTAGCGGACGCACAGATACGCAGTATTTT | CASSRTSGRTDTQYF | TRBD2 | TRBV7-9 | NA | TRBJ2-3
TGTGCCAGCAGTGAATTCGGGGCAGTTCATCAGCCCCAGCATTTT | CASSEFGAVHQPQHF | NA | TRBV25-1 | NA | TRBJ1-5
TGCAGCGCAGCCTTTGACAGGGGGCTTGGCAATCAGCCCCAGCATTTT | CSAAFDRGLGNQPQHF | TRBD1 | TRBV29-1 | NA | TRBJ1-5
TGTGCCAGCATCCGGGACGCAAAATTTGGAGATACGCAGTATTTT | CASIRDAKFGDTQYF | NA | TRBV27 | NA | TRBJ2-3
TGCGCCAGCAGCCAAGAGACATCCTCCTCTGGAAACACCATATATTTT | CASSQETSSSGNTIYF | NA | TRBV4-1 | NA | TRBJ1-3
TGTGCCAGCAGCTTAGTTGGGGACAATGAGCAGTTCTTC | CASSLVGDNEQFF | NA | TRBV7-2 | once | TRBJ2-1
TGTGCCAGCAGCCAGACAGACCTCGCTAACTATGGCTACACCTTC | CASSQTDLANYGYTF | NA | TRBV28 | NA | TRBJ1-2
TGTGCCAGCAGCTCGGGCGGGACAGGGGGCACCGGGGAGCTGTTTTTT | CASSSGGTGGTGELFF | TRBD1 | TRBV7-9 | once | TRBJ2-2
TGTGCCAGCAGTTGGGGGACTAGCGGGAGCTCCGGCTACGAGCAGTACTTC | CASSWGTSGSSGYEQYF | TRBD2 | TRBV27 | NA | TRBJ2-7
TGTGCCAGCAGCGTAGAGGGAGGGGGACCACCGATGTCACCCTACAATGAGCAGTTCTTC | CASSVEGGGPPMSPYNEQFF | NA | TRBV9 | NA | TRBJ2-1
TGTGCCAGCAGTTTGGGCGGTGCAACTAATGAAAAACTGTTTTTT | CASSLGGATNEKLFF | NA | TRBV27 | NA | TRBJ1-4
TGTGCCTGGAGCTTCTATAATTCACCCCTCCACTTT | CAWSFYNSPLHF | NA | TRBV30 | NA | TRBJ1-6
TGCGCCAGCAGAAAGGATCAGTACAATGAGCAGTTCTTC | CASRKDQYNEQFF | NA | TRBV10-2 | NA | TRBJ2-1
TGCAGTGCTAGAGAGAACACTGAAGCTTTCTTT | CSARENTEAFF | NA | TRBV20-1 | once | TRBJ1-1
TGTGCCAGCGCGACAGGGGCTAACGAGCAGTACTTC | CASATGANEQYF | TRBD1 | TRBV6-5 | NA | TRBJ2-7
TGTGCCACCTCCCGCCCGGGAGGTGGAAACATTCAGTACTTC | CATSRPGGGNIQYF | TRBD2 | TRBV5-4 | NA | TRBJ2-4
TGTGCCAGCAGTGACAGGGGGCACACTGAAGCTTTCTTT | CASSDRGHTEAFF | TRBD1 | TRBV6-5 | NA | TRBJ1-1
TGTGCCAGCAGTTTCTCGACAGGGAAGAACACCGGGGAGCTGTTTTTT | CASSFSTGKNTGELFF | TRBD1 | TRBV6-5 | NA | TRBJ2-2
TGTGCCACCAGCAGTGAGCGGGAGTTGTACGAGCAGTACTTC | CATSSERELYEQYF | TRBD2 | TRBV15 | NA | TRBJ2-7
TGTGCCATCAGTGAGTCGGCGACTAGCGGGTTAGACGAGCAGTACTTC | CAISESATSGLDEQYF | TRBD2 | TRBV10-3 | NA | TRBJ2-7
TGTGCCAGCAGCGCCAGGACAGGGGAAGACTACGAGCAGTACTTC | CASSARTGEDYEQYF | NA | TRBV21-1 | few | TRBJ2-7
TGCGCCAGCAGCCAAGTCCAAGGGGTGCTAGGAATTTATGGCTACACCTTC | CASSQVQGVLGIYGYTF | NA | TRBV4-1 | once | TRBJ1-2
TGCGCCAGCAGCTTGGATGGGACAAACTACGAGCAGTACTTC | CASSLDGTNYEQYF | NA | TRBV5-1 | few | TRBJ2-7
TGTGCCAGTAGTACCCCGGGGGATAGCAATGAGCAGTTCTTC | CASSTPGDSNEQFF | NA | TRBV19 | NA | TRBJ2-1
TGTGCCAGCAGCGCACTTACCCCCGGACAGAGAACGAAAGGAGAGAAACTGTTTTTT | CASSALTPGQRTKGEKLFF | NA | TRBV7-9 | NA | TRBJ1-4
TGTGCCAGCACCCTTCCTGGGACGGACCGATATAGCAATCAGCCCCAGCATTTT | CASTLPGTDRYSNQPQHF | NA | TRBV7-6 | NA | TRBJ1-5
TGCGCCAGCAGCTTGGGGGACATTCAGTACTTC | CASSLGDIQYF | NA | TRBV5-1 | NA | TRBJ2-4
TGCAGCGTTGAATTAGTCGGAAGCGGGAGTTCGGCCTACGAGCAGTACTTC | CSVELVGSGSSAYEQYF | TRBD2 | TRBV29-1 | NA | TRBJ2-7
TGTGCCAGCACCTGGGGGGTACGGGGTGAAAAACTGTTTTTT | CASTWGVRGEKLFF | NA | TRBV27 | NA | TRBJ1-4